These T cell receptor beta chains were read from a single sample in a study of T cell repertoires in cytomegalovirus infection. TCRdb redid the calling of the reads with MiXCR, one entry per CDR3 protein. The sample has approximately 730,000 distinct CDR3 sequences, approximately 32% seen once; the top ten hold under 15%. No antigen is known for these receptors. Sample: cultured CD8+ T cells from PBMCs, taken from culture after CMV antigen stimulation. Receptors were obtained from a human donor in good health (CMV status not recorded). Some clones in this sample may be carry-over from other donors' samples. Both conserved end residues are part of each CDR3. D genes are given only for firm matches. Rows give clone size only sometimes, using once, few, many, or a class for an expanded clone.

CASSPGLYEQYF,TGTGCCAGCAGCCCAGGGCTCTACGAGCAGTACTTC,TRBV7-6,many,-,TRBJ2-7
CASSLDRVEGYNEQFF,TGTGCCAGCAGTCTTGACAGGGTAGAGGGGTACAATGAGCAGTTCTTC,TRBV6-6,-,TRBD1,TRBJ2-1
CATSSTLRDRPITGELFF,TGTGCCACCAGCTCCACTCTACGGGACAGACCCATCACCGGGGAGCTGTTTTTT,TRBV15,few,TRBD1,TRBJ2-2
CASSYLSRHTEAFF,TGTGCCAGCAGTTACCTTTCCCGGCACACTGAAGCTTTCTTT,TRBV6-5,few,-,TRBJ1-1
CASSPPDRRNYGYTF,TGTGCCAGCTCACCACCGGACAGGAGAAACTATGGCTACACCTTC,TRBV18,-,TRBD1,TRBJ1-2
CANSITWGELFF,TGTGCCAACAGCATCACTTGGGGGGAGCTGTTTTTT,TRBV7-2,-,-,TRBJ2-2
CASSGRKDYEQYF,TGTGCCAGCAGCGGAAGAAAGGACTACGAGCAGTACTTC,TRBV7-2,many,-,TRBJ2-7
CASSELGEESSVVYGYTF,TGTGCCAGCAGTGAATTGGGGGAGGAATCCTCCGTGGTCTATGGCTACACCTTC,TRBV25-1,-,-,TRBJ1-2
CASRGGDNEQFF,TGCGCCAGCAGGGGGGGTGACAATGAGCAGTTCTTC,TRBV4-1,-,-,TRBJ2-1
CASSSGGSYNQPQHF,TGTGCCAGCAGTTCAGGGGGCAGCTACAATCAGCCCCAGCATTTT,TRBV28,-,TRBD1,TRBJ1-5
CASSFEPTNQPQHF,TGTGCCAGCAGTTTCGAACCGACTAATCAGCCCCAGCATTTT,TRBV28,-,-,TRBJ1-5
CASSSRGQESTFLYGYTF,TGTGCCAGCAGTTCCCGGGGACAGGAGTCGACTTTTCTCTATGGCTACACCTTC,TRBV27,few,TRBD1,TRBJ1-2
CASSQETAGGHTGELFF,TGCGCCAGCAGCCAAGAAACAGCGGGGGGGCATACCGGGGAGCTGTTTTTT,TRBV4-3,-,TRBD2,TRBJ2-2
CASSLPTSSSYNEQFF,TGTGCCAGCAGCTTACCGACTAGCTCTTCCTACAATGAGCAGTTCTTC,TRBV7-8,-,TRBD2,TRBJ2-1
CASSRGDRGGYTF,TGTGCCAGCAGCCGAGGCGATAGGGGTGGCTACACCTTC,TRBV7-9,-,-,TRBJ1-2
CASSRRKDGQPQHF,TGTGCCAGTTCACGAAGGAAGGATGGTCAGCCCCAGCATTTT,TRBV2,-,-,TRBJ1-5
CASSYPTRRNTEAFF,TGTGCCAGCAGTTACCCAACTCGTCGGAACACTGAAGCTTTCTTT,TRBV6-6,-,-,TRBJ1-1
CASSLAGQDLYGYTF,TGTGCCAGCAGCTTGGCCGGGCAGGACCTCTATGGCTACACCTTC,TRBV5-5,few,-,TRBJ1-2
CASSRPGQIKELFF,TGTGCCAGCAGCCGGCCGGGACAAATAAAGGAGCTGTTTTTT,TRBV6-2/TRBV6-3,few,-,TRBJ2-2
CASSSGKWMNTEAFF,TGTGCCAGCAGTTCAGGGAAGTGGATGAACACTGAAGCTTTCTTT,TRBV12-3/TRBV12-4,many,-,TRBJ1-1
CASNRGGSQPQHF,TGTGCCAGCAACAGGGGTGGCAGTCAGCCCCAGCATTTT,TRBV7-9,-,TRBD1,TRBJ1-5
CASSVGTDTGELFF,TGTGCCAGCAGCGTGGGGACCGACACCGGGGAGCTGTTTTTT,TRBV5-3,once,-,TRBJ2-2
CASSLGMGEAFF,TGTGCCAGCAGCTTAGGTATGGGTGAAGCTTTCTTT,TRBV7-9,many,-,TRBJ1-1
CASSRTGGKEKLFF,TGTGCCAGCAGCCGTACAGGGGGCAAAGAAAAACTGTTTTTT,TRBV7-6,few,TRBD1,TRBJ1-4
CSARDQDNYGYTF,TGCAGTGCTAGAGACCAGGATAACTATGGCTACACCTTC,TRBV20-1,-,-,TRBJ1-2
CSAQTYYEQYF,TGCAGTGCCCAAACCTACTACGAGCAGTACTTC,TRBV20-1,-,-,TRBJ2-7
CASSPDGLAAGELFF,TGTGCCAGCAGTCCAGACGGACTAGCGGCCGGGGAGCTGTTTTTT,TRBV12-3/TRBV12-4,-,TRBD2,TRBJ2-2
CASSYSGGGDRETQYF,TGTGCCAGCAGTTACTCGGGGGGAGGGGATCGAGAGACCCAGTACTTC,TRBV6-6,-,TRBD2,TRBJ2-5
CASSYSGTPLNTGELFF,TGTGCCAGCAGTTATTCCGGGACACCCCTGAACACCGGGGAGCTGTTTTTT,TRBV27,few,-,TRBJ2-2
CASSFGTSGGAIYNEQFF,TGTGCCAGCAGCTTCGGGACTAGCGGGGGGGCCATCTACAATGAGCAGTTCTTC,TRBV5-4,-,TRBD2,TRBJ2-1
CASSGQSGVTEAFF,TGTGCCAGCAGTGGGCAGTCGGGGGTTACTGAAGCTTTCTTT,TRBV6-5,-,-,TRBJ1-1
CASSASLNTEAFF,TGTGCCAGCAGCGCCTCTTTGAACACTGAAGCTTTCTTT,TRBV9,few,-,TRBJ1-1
CATSRDSGSYGYTF,TGTGCCACCAGCAGAGATTCCGGCAGCTATGGCTACACCTTC,TRBV15,-,-,TRBJ1-2
CASSLWQATLAMNTEAFF,TGTGCCAGCAGCTTATGGCAGGCTACTCTTGCGATGAACACTGAAGCTTTCTTT,TRBV7-2,few,-,TRBJ1-1
CAIANRESRGELFF,TGTGCCATCGCGAACAGGGAGTCCCGAGGGGAACTGTTTTTT,TRBV2,once,-,TRBJ1-4
CASSHYGGTDTQYF,TGTGCCAGCAGCCATTACGGCGGCACAGATACGCAGTATTTT,TRBV28,few,-,TRBJ2-3
CATIGTPGQYF,TGTGCCACTATCGGGACTCCGGGGCAGTATTTT,TRBV12-3/TRBV12-4,-,-,TRBJ2-3
CASSPGGGYQPQHF,TGTGCCAGCAGCCCAGGGGGCGGCTACCAGCCCCAGCATTTT,TRBV7-2,many,TRBD1,TRBJ1-5
CASSRTFRGAISTNEKLFF,TGTGCCAGCAGCCGGACCTTTAGGGGGGCTATTTCAACTAATGAAAAACTGTTTTTT,TRBV7-8,many,-,TRBJ1-4
CSVEDGQGLSYEQYF,TGCAGCGTTGAAGATGGGCAGGGCCTCTCCTACGAGCAGTACTTC,TRBV29-1,once,-,TRBJ2-7
CASSFGTHNSPLHF,TGTGCCAGCAGTTTTGGGACGCATAATTCACCCCTCCACTTT,TRBV27,few,-,TRBJ1-6
CASSQQTSGRAGTGELFF,TGTGCCAGCAGCCAGCAAACTAGCGGACGTGCCGGCACCGGGGAGCTGTTTTTT,TRBV4-2,-,TRBD2,TRBJ2-2
CSVEGIGSEKLFF,TGCAGCGTTGAAGGGATAGGGAGTGAAAAACTGTTTTTT,TRBV29-1,-,-,TRBJ1-4
CASSFYTSGGPGEQFF,TGTGCCAGCAGCTTTTATACTAGCGGGGGACCAGGCGAGCAGTTCTTC,TRBV7-4,few,TRBD2,TRBJ2-1
CASSLAKPTGGQETQYF,TGTGCCAGCAGCTTAGCTAAGCCGACAGGGGGTCAAGAGACCCAGTACTTC,TRBV7-6,few,TRBD1,TRBJ2-5
CASSFGQGYTF,TGTGCCAGCAGCTTCGGACAAGGCTACACCTTC,TRBV7-9,many,-,TRBJ1-2
CASSQSGLAANEKLFF,TGCGCCAGCAGTCAATCGGGGCTTGCGGCTAATGAAAAACTGTTTTTT,TRBV23-1,-,-,TRBJ1-4
CASSLDRGGAYGYTF,TGTGCCAGCAGCTTAGATCGGGGGGGCGCCTATGGCTACACCTTC,TRBV11-2,many,-,TRBJ1-2
CASRIGQGVYGYTF,TGTGCCAGCAGGATAGGACAGGGGGTCTATGGCTACACCTTC,TRBV6-1,many,TRBD1,TRBJ1-2
CASSLEGRVNQPQHF,TGTGCCAGCAGCTTAGAGGGACGGGTTAATCAGCCCCAGCATTTT,TRBV7-8,-,-,TRBJ1-5
CASSLALDPNRGYTF,TGTGCCAGCAGCTTAGCATTGGACCCCAACCGGGGCTACACCTTC,TRBV7-2,few,-,TRBJ1-2
CASSLGGDSTYEQYF,TGTGCCAGCAGCTTAGGAGGGGATTCTACCTACGAGCAGTACTTC,TRBV7-8,many,-,TRBJ2-7